This entry concerns a single T cell receptor beta chain. Germline-derived CDR1 and CDR2 are SGHAT and FQDESV (reference sequence). Trimming pared 1 base from V and 0 bases from J, leaving 8 bases between. The CDR3 contains 15 residues. These data are taken from a study of CD8 T cells in ankylosing spondylitis. Via MiXCR, TCRdb re-called the 5' RACE reads, giving one row per CDR3 protein. The profile shows approximately 260,000 distinct CDR3 sequences, under 20% of them singletons. The chain carries TRBV11-1 and TRBJ2-3; D remains unclear. This clonotype was obtained from a male donor with ankylosing spondylitis or in good health (not recorded which). Sequenced input: blood, either unsorted or a sorted T cell fraction (not recorded which). The CDR3 sequence is CASSLDIRSTDTQYF. DNA for the CDR3: TGTGCCAGCAGCTTAGATATTCGTAGCACAGATACGCAGTATTTT.